Below, 14 T cell receptor beta chains from the same sample are listed, as sequenced in a study of shared clonotypes between healthy human individuals. Some clones are missing from TCRdb's copy, which holds only in-frame ones; the method was immunoSEQ multiplex PCR. The repertoire has around 2.1 million clones, under 97% of them found once; the top ten carry roughly 0.13%. Sequenced input: naive CD4+ T cells sorted from blood. Noted subset: CD45RA+ positively selected. These receptors originate from a man aged 18 to 29 in good health.

V gene TRBV21-1 combines with J gene TRBJ2-7; TRBD1, the table's D call, lacks a check against the DNA. TRBV21-1 is described as a pseudogene. CDR3 length: 17 residues. The CDR3 nucleotides read TGTGCCAGCAGCAAAGTTAAGGGACAGGAGACCTCCTACGAGCAGTACTTC. It specifies CASSKVKGQETSYEQYF.

The gene calls are TRBV7-9 and TRBJ1-4; 9 bases map to TRBD1. The V and J ends lost 3 bases and 13 bases, in that order; junction bases with no gene match: 3. Germline V gene sequence: CDR1 SEHNR, CDR2 FQNEAQ (reference sequence). This CDR3 region has 12 residues. DNA of the CDR3: TGTGCCAGCAGCTTTGGACAGGGGAGACTGTTTTTT. Translated: CASSFGQGRLFF.

This clone has a handful of counts. This chain connects TRBV5-1 to TRBJ2-4; 7 bases agree with TRBD2. V gave up 6 bases and J gave up 4 bases; unmatched junction bases: 7. From germline, CDR1 is SGHRS and CDR2 YFSETQ. This CDR3 contains 14 residues. The DNA for the CDR3 is TGCGCCAGCACCAGCGGGGAGGGGAAAAACATTCAGTACTTC. Protein product: CASTSGEGKNIQYF. Variable domain in full (rest from reference TRBV5-1 and TRBJ2-4): KAGVTQTPRYLIKTRGQQVTLSCSPISGHRSVSWYQQTPGQGLQFLFEYFSETQRNKGNFPGRFSGRQFSNSRSEMNVSTLELGDSALYLCASTSGEGKNIQYFGAGTRLSVL.

The chain recombines TRBV10-3 with TRBJ2-3; D not certain. The CDR3 totals 15 residues. With 4 bases removed from V and 0 bases from J, the gap between germline ends came to 11 bases. Per the germline V gene, CDR1 is ENHRY and CDR2 is SYGVKD. As DNA, the CDR3 is TGTGCCATCAGTGTGGATATGTCTAGCACAGATACGCAGTATTTT. This encodes CAISVDMSSTDTQYF.

The chain combines TRBV2 with TRBJ1-5; D is perhaps TRBD1 (5 bases). CDR3 length: 13 amino acids. The V gene lost 4 bases and the J gene lost 5 bases, with 9 bases spanning the gap. Germline loops: CDR1 SNHLY, CDR2 FYNNEI. This CDR3 reads CASSGQWDQPQHF. The CDR3 nucleotides are TGTGCCAGCAGTGGACAGTGGGATCAGCCCCAGCATTTT.

The rearrangement joins TRBV7-2 to TRBJ1-5; no reliable D call. This CDR3 has 13 residues. The germline V and J ends were trimmed by 5 bases and 4 bases, with 9 bases remaining between them. Germline CDR1 is SGHTA and CDR2 is FQGNSA. CDR3 amino acids: CASSALWNQPQHF. DNA of the CDR3: TGTGCCAGCAGCGCCCTTTGGAATCAGCCCCAGCATTTT. Full variable domain (outside the CDR3, taken from reference TRBV7-2 and TRBJ1-5): GAGVSQSPSNKVTEKGKDVELRCDPISGHTALYWYRQSLGQGLEFLIYFQGNSAPDKSGLPSDRFSAERTGGSVSTLTIQRTQQEDSAVYLCASSALWNQPQHFGDGTRLSIL.

J is TRBJ2-1 and V is TRBV2, with a weak D call TRBD2 (5 bases). This CDR3 has 13 amino acids. Trimming stripped 7 bases from V and 1 base from J, with 8 bases between. Germline V gene lookup returns CDR1 SNHLY and CDR2 FYNNEI. CDR3 sequence: CASNRESYNEQFF. The CDR3 region has the DNA TGTGCCAGCAATAGGGAGTCCTACAATGAGCAGTTCTTC.

This clone was detected only once. The same CDR3 also results from other DNA sequences found in this sample. The chain carries TRBV7-9 and TRBJ1-2, with D unresolved. Germline CDR1 reads SEHNR; CDR2 reads FQNEAQ (reference sequence). The CDR3 spans 13 residues. V gave up 1 base and J gave up 4 bases, with 7 bases separating them. The CDR3 nucleotides read TGTGCCAGCAGCTTAGAGGCAAGCTATGGCTACACCTTC. Amino acids: CASSLEASYGYTF.

This chain uses TRBV28 with TRBJ2-3; TRBD2 agrees at 9 bases. From germline, CDR1 is MDHEN and CDR2 SYDVKM. With 4 bases clipped from V and 12 bases from J, the junction kept 5 bases outside the gene matches. The CDR3 sequence is 12 residues long. This CDR3 is CASSSPGTSQYF. In nucleotides, the CDR3 is TGTGCCAGCAGTTCGCCCGGGACTAGCCAGTATTTT.

In its sample, this clone was seen once. The V call is TRBV5-6, the J call TRBJ1-6; TRBD1 aligns across 8 bases. CDR1 SGHDT and CDR2 YYEEEE come from the germline V gene. J gave up 11 bases and V 3 bases, and 10 bases lay outside the gene matches. This CDR3 region has 15 residues. The CDR3 DNA is TGTGCCAGCAGCTCCGGACAGGGCTTAAGTGCACCCCTCCACTTT. The encoded protein is CASSSGQGLSAPLHF.

J is TRBJ1-4 and V is TRBV7-9; no definite D call. Germline CDR1 reads SEHNR; CDR2 reads FQNEAQ (reference sequence). This CDR3 region has 12 residues. V shed 6 bases and J shed 8 bases, with 10 bases lying between them. CDR3 sequence reads: CASSSSGEKLFF. DNA for the CDR3: TGTGCCAGCAGTTCGTCTGGCGAAAAACTGTTTTTT.

This chain joins TRBV10-3 and TRBJ2-7; TRBD1 matches 10 bases. The CDR3 runs 14 residues. The junction had 2 bases not matched to a gene; V was cut back by 2 bases and J by 4 bases. The germline CDR1 and CDR2 sequences are ENHRY and SYGVKD. This chain's CDR3 is CAISEGTGVYEQYF. CDR3 in DNA: TGTGCCATCAGTGAGGGGACAGGGGTATACGAGCAGTACTTC.

This clone appeared a single time. The sample has other DNA sequences that encode this CDR3 too. The V call is TRBV9, the J call TRBJ2-1, with TRBD2 identical over 9 bases. The CDR3 consists of 15 residues. Trimming removed 2 bases from V and 4 bases from J; junction bases left unmatched: 4. Germline V gives CDR1 SGDLS, CDR2 YYNGEE. CDR3 DNA: TGTGCCAGCAGCGTGCGGGAGGGGTCGTACAATGAGCAGTTCTTC. As protein: CASSVREGSYNEQFF.

V and J are TRBV2 and TRBJ1-1; TRBD1 matches 8 bases. There are 15 residues in the CDR3. The V and J ends lost 5 bases and 5 bases, in that order; junction bases with no gene match: 10. Germline CDR1 and CDR2: SNHLY and FYNNEI. The CDR3: CASSFSDREGTEAFF. The CDR3 DNA follows: TGTGCCAGCAGTTTCTCGGACAGGGAGGGAACTGAAGCTTTCTTT.